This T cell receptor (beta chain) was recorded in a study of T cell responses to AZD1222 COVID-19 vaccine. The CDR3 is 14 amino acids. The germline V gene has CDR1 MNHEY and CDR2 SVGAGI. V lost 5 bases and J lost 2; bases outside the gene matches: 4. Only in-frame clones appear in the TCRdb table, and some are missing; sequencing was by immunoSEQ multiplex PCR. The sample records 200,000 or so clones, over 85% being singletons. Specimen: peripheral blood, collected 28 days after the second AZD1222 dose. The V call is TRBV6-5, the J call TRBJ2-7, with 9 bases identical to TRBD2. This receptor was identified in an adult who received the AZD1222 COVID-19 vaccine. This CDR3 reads CASSLSGGAYEQYF. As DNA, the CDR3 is TGTGCCAGCAGTCTTAGCGGGGGAGCCTACGAGCAGTACTTC.